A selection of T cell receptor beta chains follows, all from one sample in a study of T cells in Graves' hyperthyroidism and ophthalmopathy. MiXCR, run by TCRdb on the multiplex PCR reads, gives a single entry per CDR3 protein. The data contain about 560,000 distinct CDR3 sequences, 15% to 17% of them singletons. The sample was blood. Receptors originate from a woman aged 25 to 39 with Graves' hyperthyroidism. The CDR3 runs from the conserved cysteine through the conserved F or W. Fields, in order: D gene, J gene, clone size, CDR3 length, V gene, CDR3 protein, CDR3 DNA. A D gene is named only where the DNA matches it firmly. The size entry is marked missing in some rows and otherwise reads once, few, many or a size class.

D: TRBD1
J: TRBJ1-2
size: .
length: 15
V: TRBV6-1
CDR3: CASRASGQGDYGYTF
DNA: TGTGCCAGCAGAGCCTCGGGACAGGGGGACTATGGCTACACCTTC

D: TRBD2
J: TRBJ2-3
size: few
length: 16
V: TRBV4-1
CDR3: CASSQVTSGSTDTQYF
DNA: TGCGCCAGCAGCCAAGTTACTAGCGGGAGCACAGATACGCAGTATTTT

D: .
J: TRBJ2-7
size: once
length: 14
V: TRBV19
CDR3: CASSPNQGPGEQYF
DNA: TGTGCCAGTAGCCCAAACCAGGGCCCGGGCGAGCAGTACTTC

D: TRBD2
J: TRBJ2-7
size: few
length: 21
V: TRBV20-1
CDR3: CSAPEAGTESTGLAGAYEQYF
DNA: TGCAGTGCCCCAGAGGCTGGGACAGAAAGTACGGGACTAGCGGGAGCCTACGAGCAGTACTTC

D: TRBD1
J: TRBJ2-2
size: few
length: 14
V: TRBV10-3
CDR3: CAIGTETYTGELFF
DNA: TGTGCCATCGGGACAGAAACTTACACCGGGGAGCTGTTTTTT

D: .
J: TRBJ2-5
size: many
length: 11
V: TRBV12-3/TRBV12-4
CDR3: CASALAETQYF
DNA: TGTGCCAGCGCTCTGGCGGAGACCCAGTACTTC

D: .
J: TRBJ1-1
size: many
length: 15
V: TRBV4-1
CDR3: CASSRSLHVNTEAFF
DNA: TGCGCCAGCAGCCGGAGCTTACATGTGAACACTGAAGCTTTCTTT

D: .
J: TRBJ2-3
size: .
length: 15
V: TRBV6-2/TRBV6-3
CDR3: CASRPRGFPTDTQYF
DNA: TGTGCCAGCAGACCTAGGGGATTTCCCACAGATACGCAGTATTTT

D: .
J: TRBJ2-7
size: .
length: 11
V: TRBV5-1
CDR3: CASKKGTEQYF
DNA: TGCGCCAGCAAAAAGGGAACCGAGCAGTACTTC

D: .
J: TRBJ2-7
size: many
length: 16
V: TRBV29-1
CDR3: CSVGYPGPRDPYEQYF
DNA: TGCAGCGTAGGCTATCCGGGACCCCGGGACCCATACGAGCAGTACTTC

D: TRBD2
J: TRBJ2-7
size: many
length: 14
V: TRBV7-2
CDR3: CASSPGGRPYEQYF
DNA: TGTGCCAGCAGCCCGGGGGGACGCCCCTACGAGCAGTACTTC